Each of the 27 T cell receptor beta chains below was sequenced from the same sample in a study of cytomegalovirus exposure and HLA in healthy donors. In the PCR, 60 Vbeta and 13 Jbeta primers were used. The protocol was immunoSEQ multiplex PCR, while the TCRdb copy is restricted to in-frame clones and leaves out a portion. The table includes approximately 190,000 clones, over 70% detected once. The source material was PBMCs. All receptors derive from a man aged 50 to 60 in good health and CMV-seronegative.

The rearrangement joins TRBV6-5 to TRBJ1-3; unclear D gene. V lost 7 bases and J lost 4, with 14 bases in between. Germline V gene lookup returns CDR1 MNHEY and CDR2 SVGAGI. This CDR3 has 14 residues. CDR3 sequence reads: CASISAEFGNTIYF. The CDR3 region has the DNA TGTGCCAGCATCTCCGCGGAGTTCGGAAACACCATATATTTT.

This chain connects TRBV4-3 to TRBJ1-5; D gene ambiguous. The CDR3 extends over 13 amino acids. Germline values: CDR1 LGHNA, CDR2 YSLEER. V dropped 0 bases and J dropped 5 bases, with 5 bases sitting between them. The CDR3 coding sequence is TGCGCCAGCAGCCAAGATCGGTATCAGCCCCAGCATTTT. It specifies CASSQDRYQPQHF.

This clone has only one observation. V gene TRBV2 combines with J gene TRBJ2-1; 10 bases agree with TRBD2. The CDR3 has 15 amino acids. With V trimmed by 5 bases and J by 2 bases, 3 bases remained unmatched. The germline gives CDR1 SNHLY, CDR2 FYNNEI. In DNA form, the CDR3 reads TGTGCCAGCAGTCTTCTAGCGGGGGCCTACAATGAGCAGTTCTTC. Protein sequence: CASSLLAGAYNEQFF. Combining the CDR3 with reference TRBV2 and TRBJ2-1 gives the whole variable domain EPEVTQTPSHQVTQMGQEVILRCVPISNHLYFYWYRQILGQKVEFLVSFYNNEISEKSEIFDDQFSVERPDGSNFTLKIRSTKLEDSAMYFCASSLLAGAYNEQFFGPGTRLTVL.

The J gene is TRBJ2-2, the V gene TRBV6-4; 14 nucleotides line up with TRBD2. Germline loops: CDR1 MRHNA, CDR2 SNTAGT. The CDR3 is made up of 15 amino acids. V gave up 6 bases and J gave up 4 bases; unmatched junction bases: 1. The CDR3 protein is CASRGLAGGTGELFF. The DNA for the CDR3 is TGTGCCAGCAGAGGACTAGCGGGAGGCACCGGGGAGCTGTTTTTT.

CDR3 sequence: CAISEGAVNTEAFF. In DNA, the CDR3 is TGTGCCATCAGTGAGGGAGCTGTGAACACTGAAGCTTTCTTT. The chain uses TRBV10-3 and TRBJ1-1; D uncertain. Germline lookup yields CDR1 ENHRY and CDR2 SYGVKD. The CDR3 is made up of 14 amino acids. V was cut by 2 bases and J by 0 bases, with 7 bases left in between.

CDR3 amino acids: CASSPDSVTKNIQYF. As DNA, the CDR3 is TGTGCCAGTAGTCCGGACAGTGTCACCAAAAACATTCAGTACTTC. This chain joins TRBV19 and TRBJ2-4; TRBD1 might be the D (6 bases). The V gene lost 5 bases and the J gene lost 2 bases, with 13 bases spanning the gap. This CDR3 contains 15 residues. Germline assignment: CDR1 LNHDA and CDR2 SQIVND (reference sequence).

This sequence joins TRBV12-5 and TRBJ1-1, with 11 nucleotides matching TRBD1. The J segment lost 5 bases and the V segment lost 4 bases, leaving 6 bases of the junction unmatched. The CDR3 is 15 amino acids. The germline V gene has CDR1 LGHNT and CDR2 FRNRAP. The CDR3 DNA follows: TGTGCTAGTGGTTGGAACGGGACAGGGGGTACTGAAGCTTTCTTT. Its translation: CASGWNGTGGTEAFF.

This chain connects TRBV2 to TRBJ1-2, with D hard to call. Germline CDR1 and CDR2: SNHLY and FYNNEI. This CDR3 comprises 14 residues. The ends were cut back, 2 bases at V and 2 bases at J, with 9 bases in the middle. The CDR3 reads CASSELVENYGYTF. CDR3 in DNA: TGTGCCAGCAGTGAATTGGTCGAGAACTATGGCTACACCTTC.

The V and J genes are TRBV7-2 and TRBJ2-3; tentative D call: TRBD2 (6 bases). The CDR3 length is 16 residues. The ends were cut back, 1 base at V and 7 bases at J, with 18 bases in the middle. Per germline, CDR1 SGHTA and CDR2 FQGNSA. The CDR3 coding sequence is TGTGCCAGCAGCTTAGGAGGCGGGACTTTCGCAAATACGCAGTATTTT. Its protein is CASSLGGGTFANTQYF. Looking up the rest from reference TRBV7-2 and TRBJ2-3 gives the full variable domain: GAGVSQSPSNKVTEKGKDVELRCDPISGHTALYWYRQSLGQGLEFLIYFQGNSAPDKSGLPSDRFSAERTGGSVSTLTIQRTQQEDSAVYLCASSLGGGTFANTQYFGPGTRLTVL.

The chain is built from TRBV7-2 and TRBJ1-6; 10 nucleotides match TRBD1. V shed 5 bases, J shed 8 bases, and the junction held 9 bases outside the gene matches. Germline V CDR1 and CDR2: SGHTA, FQGNSA. This CDR3 has 16 residues. The CDR3 protein is CASSKVTGTGDSPLHF. CDR3 bases: TGTGCCAGCAGCAAAGTAACCGGGACAGGGGATTCACCCCTCCACTTT.

This sequence joins TRBV5-1 and TRBJ1-2; D is unclear. Germline CDR1 is SGHRS and CDR2 is YFSETQ. CDR3 size: 14 residues. V dropped 4 bases and J dropped 4 bases, with 14 bases sitting between them. CDR3 DNA: TGCGCCAGCAGCCCGGGGTGGGAGACCTATGGCTACACCTTC. Translated, it gives CASSPGWETYGYTF.

This rearrangement joins TRBV10-1 to TRBJ2-1, with 11 bases aligning to TRBD2. The germline V gene has CDR1 WNHNN and CDR2 SYGVQD (reference sequence). The CDR3 length is 19 residues. Losses at the gene ends were 6 bases for V and 0 bases for J; bases not matched to a gene: 13. This CDR3 reads CASSAGLAGGSGSYNEQFF. The CDR3 bases are TGCGCCAGCAGCGCCGGGCTAGCGGGGGGAAGTGGCTCCTACAATGAGCAGTTCTTC.

The genes are TRBV28 and TRBJ1-5; 10 nucleotides align to TRBD1. J lost 3 bases, V lost 3 bases, and 5 bases had no gene match. The germline V gene has CDR1 MDHEN and CDR2 SYDVKM. The CDR3 extends over 16 amino acids. As DNA, the CDR3 is TGTGCCAGCAGTTTTAGGGGACAGGGGACCAATCAGCCCCAGCATTTT. It is translated as CASSFRGQGTNQPQHF.

The chain employs TRBV2 and TRBJ2-3, with 9 bases that match TRBD2. V trimming: 8 bases; J trimming: 1 base; junction bases outside the gene matches: 4. CDR3 length: 14 residues. Germline CDR1 SNHLY, CDR2 FYNNEI. CDR3 coding DNA: TGTGCCAGCGCCTCTAGCGGGGGCACAGATACGCAGTATTTT. It specifies CASASSGGTDTQYF.

This chain joins TRBV7-9 and TRBJ1-1; possibly TRBD1 for D (5 bases). There are 10 residues in the CDR3. Germline lookup yields CDR1 SEHNR and CDR2 FQNEAQ (reference sequence). The CDR3 loop reads CVAGSIEAFF. The CDR3 nucleotides are TGTGTCGCAGGGTCGATTGAAGCTTTCTTT.

The chain carries TRBV19 and TRBJ1-2, with a possible D match to TRBD1 (5 bases). This CDR3 has 13 amino acids. V lost 4 bases, J lost 4 bases, and 10 bases lay in between. Germline V gene data show CDR1 as LNHDA and CDR2 as SQIVND (reference sequence). The CDR3 loop is CASSRGGGYGYTF. CDR3 DNA sequence: TGTGCCAGTAGTAGGGGGGGAGGCTATGGCTACACCTTC.

This clone occurred once. This rearrangement joins TRBV29-1 to TRBJ1-1, with D possibly TRBD1 on 5 matching bases. Germline CDR1 reads SQVTM; CDR2 reads ANQGSEA. Trimming took 4 bases from V and 6 from J, leaving 9 bases between them. The CDR3 totals 11 residues. The CDR3 DNA reads as TGCAGCGTTGTTTCGGGGGCTGAAGCTTTCTTT. Its translation: CSVVSGAEAFF.

This clone was seen only once. The V and J genes are TRBV4-1 and TRBJ2-3; 8 nucleotides line up with TRBD2. The CDR3 spans 17 residues. Germline loops: CDR1 MGHRA, CDR2 YSYEKL. V was clipped by 3 bases and J by 4 bases; unmatched bases: 12. This CDR3 reads CASSQEGLAGSPDTQYF. The CDR3 DNA reads as TGCGCCAGCAGCCAGGAGGGGCTAGCGGGCTCCCCAGATACGCAGTATTTT.

The rearrangement uses TRBV6-5 and TRBJ1-2; D remains unclear. V shed 4 bases and J shed 4 bases, with 7 bases lying between them. The length of the CDR3 is 12 residues. CDR1 is MNHEY, CDR2 SVGAGI, per germline. CDR3 amino acids: CASSSEGYGYTF. As DNA, the CDR3 is TGTGCCAGCAGTTCAGAGGGCTATGGCTACACCTTC.

This clone was recorded once. The V and J genes are TRBV5-5 and TRBJ2-2; tentative D call: TRBD1 (5 bases). V dropped 2 bases and J dropped 3 bases, with 11 bases sitting between them. The CDR3 extends over 15 amino acids. Germline-derived CDR1 and CDR2 are SGHKS and YYEKEE (reference sequence). This CDR3 reads CASSLSGLDTGELFF. In nucleotides, the CDR3 is TGTGCCAGCAGCTTATCAGGGCTCGACACCGGGGAGCTGTTTTTT.

V usage is TRBV11-2 and J usage is TRBJ1-4, with TRBD1 as a possible D gene (6 bases). CDR1 SGHAT and CDR2 FQNNGV come from the germline V gene. The germline V and J ends were trimmed by 2 bases and 5 bases, with 9 bases remaining between them. CDR3 length equals 14 residues. The CDR3 protein is CASSLQGLNEKLFF. CDR3 DNA sequence: TGTGCCAGCAGCTTACAGGGGTTAAATGAAAAACTGTTTTTT. Full variable domain (missing parts from reference TRBV11-2 and TRBJ1-4): EAGVAQSPRYKIIEKRQSVAFWCNPISGHATLYWYQQILGQGPKLLIQFQNNGVVDDSQLPKDRFSAERLKGVDSTLKIQPAKLEDSAVYLCASSLQGLNEKLFFGSGTQLSVL.

This clone was observed a few times. The chain joins TRBV6-1 to TRBJ1-3; D uncertain. Germline V gene data show CDR1 as MNHNS and CDR2 as SASEGT. Trimming pared 8 bases from V and 3 bases from J, leaving 17 bases between. The CDR3 contains 15 residues. For the CDR3, the DNA is TGTGCCAGCGCCCCTGGCCTAGCGGTTGGAAACACCATATATTTT. This sequence encodes CASAPGLAVGNTIYF.

The V call is TRBV27, the J call TRBJ2-3; a weak D match, TRBD1 (5 bases). Trimming left V 3 bases short and J 2 bases short, with 12 bases between. There are 15 residues in the CDR3. The germline CDR1 and CDR2 sequences are MNHEY and SMNVEV (reference sequence). The DNA of the CDR3 is TGTGCCAGCAGTTTCCAGGCAGGGAACACAGATACGCAGTATTTT. This codes for CASSFQAGNTDTQYF.

In this sample, this clone turned up once. The V gene is TRBV6-6, the J gene TRBJ1-2, with D possibly TRBD1 on 5 matching bases. Germline V gives CDR1 MNHNY, CDR2 SVGAGI (reference sequence). The CDR3 consists of 15 residues. V was cut by 5 bases and J by 8 bases, with 21 bases left in between. The DNA for the CDR3 is TGTGCCAGCAGTACGAGCAGGGTGGGCGTCGAGGGCTACACCTTC. This codes for CASSTSRVGVEGYTF.

As to this clone: One end of the junction varies from germline; a read error may be responsible. The gene calls are TRBV7-9 and TRBJ2-7; 7 bases line up with TRBD1. The CDR3 consists of 15 residues. CDR1 and CDR2 from the germline V gene are SEHNR and FQNEAQ (reference sequence). CDR3 sequence (DNA): TGTTCCAGCAGCCCGCCAAGGGGGCCTATCTACGAGCAGTACTTC. Translation gives CSSSPPRGPIYEQYF.

J is TRBJ1-2 and V is TRBV7-2; D gene uncertain. There are 14 residues in the CDR3. Germline assignment: CDR1 SGHTA and CDR2 FQGNSA. V lost 4 bases to trimming and J lost 8 bases, with 17 bases between them. CDR3 loop: CASSSAGVGSGYTF. CDR3 bases: TGTGCCAGCAGCTCCGCCGGGGTTGGTAGCGGCTACACCTTC.

The genes are TRBV7-9 and TRBJ2-7, with no clear D. V was cut by 3 bases and J by 0 bases, with 6 bases left in between. This CDR3 comprises 13 residues. Per the germline V gene, CDR1 is SEHNR and CDR2 is FQNEAQ (reference sequence). CDR3 sequence: CASSLGNSYEQYF. The CDR3 DNA sequence: TGTGCCAGCAGCTTGGGCAACTCCTACGAGCAGTACTTC.